The 21 T cell receptor beta chains below come from one sample, sequenced in a study of blood T cell repertoires in COVID-19. Some clones are missing from TCRdb's copy, which holds only in-frame ones; the method was immunoSEQ multiplex PCR. In the table there are about 290,000 clones, around four fifths of which are singletons. The material sequenced was peripheral blood. The source is a woman in her forties or fifties with active or convalescent COVID-19.

With respect to this clone: Within the sample, other DNA sequences also encode this same CDR3. The genes are TRBV11-1 and TRBJ2-3; D ambiguous. The germline V gene has CDR1 SGHAT and CDR2 FQDESV (reference sequence). This CDR3 spans 11 amino acids. Trimming pared 5 bases from V and 2 bases from J, leaving 2 bases between. The CDR3 DNA follows: TGTGCCAGCAGCCTCACAGATACGCAGTATTTT. Translation: CASSLTDTQYF.

The rearrangement uses TRBV5-1 and TRBJ1-5; D is ambiguous. CDR3 length: 14 residues. Trimming left V 4 bases short and J 2 bases short, with 10 bases between. Germline CDR1 reads SGHRS; CDR2 reads YFSETQ. DNA of the CDR3: TGCGCCAGCAGCCTGCGTCCGGGCAATCAGCCCCAGCATTTT. Its translation: CASSLRPGNQPQHF.

The chain uses TRBV18 and TRBJ1-5, with D possibly TRBD1 on 6 matching bases. V lost 2 bases and J lost 3, with 8 bases in between. Germline V CDR1 and CDR2: KGHSH, LQKENI. The CDR3 consists of 14 residues. This chain's CDR3 is CASSPTGTNQPQHF. The CDR3 coding sequence is TGTGCCAGCTCACCAACAGGGACCAATCAGCCCCAGCATTTT. Together with reference TRBV18 and TRBJ1-5, the CDR3 gives the full variable domain: NAGVMQNPRHLVRRRGQEARLRCSPMKGHSHVYWYRQLPEEGLKFMVYLQKENIIDESGMPKERFSAEFPKEGPSILRIQQVVRGDSAAYFCASSPTGTNQPQHFGDGTRLSIL.

The CDR3 coding sequence is TGTGCCAGCAGGCCGGGACTAGCGTTTAATGAGCAGTTCTTC. Protein: CASRPGLAFNEQFF. The chain combines TRBV6-5 with TRBJ2-1; 10 bases line up with TRBD2. In germline, CDR1 is MNHEY, CDR2 SVGAGI. Trimming removed 6 bases from V and 7 bases from J; junction bases left unmatched: 6. The CDR3 has 14 residues.

The J gene is TRBJ2-7, the V gene TRBV6-5; D is ambiguous. Germline CDR1 and CDR2: MNHEY and SVGAGI. Trimming removed 6 bases from V and 2 bases from J, with 14 bases in between. This CDR3 has 14 residues. The CDR3: CASRAGRPPYEQYF. The CDR3 region has the DNA TGTGCCAGCAGGGCAGGTCGGCCCCCCTACGAGCAGTACTTC.

This rearrangement joins TRBV3-1 (or the pseudogene TRBV3-2) to TRBJ2-1; TRBD1 might be the D (6 bases). The V end was cut by 3 bases, the J end by 6 bases, with 18 bases between. CDR1 is LGHDT and CDR2 is YNNKEL in the germline V gene (reference sequence). CDR3 size: 16 residues. CDR3 coding DNA: TGTGCCAGCAGCCACGAGAGCCCCAACAGGGTCAATGAGCAGTTCTTC. This sequence encodes CASSHESPNRVNEQFF.

The rearrangement uses TRBV6-4 and TRBJ1-5; 7 positions match TRBD1. The V gene end was trimmed by 4 bases and the J gene end by 6 bases; junction bases not matched to a gene: 9. The CDR3 has 15 amino acids. Germline CDR1 and CDR2: MRHNA and SNTAGT. The CDR3 nucleotides are TGTGCCAGCAGTGCCGGACAGGTGATTAGTCAGCCCCAGCATTTT. Translated, it gives CASSAGQVISQPQHF.

The chain combines TRBV27 with TRBJ2-1, with TRBD1 matching 10 bases. This CDR3 region has 14 residues. V was clipped by 6 bases and J by 6 bases; unmatched bases: 5. Germline CDR1 and CDR2: MNHEY and SMNVEV (reference sequence). The CDR3 loop reads CASRRTGGINEQFF. The CDR3 DNA follows: TGTGCCAGCAGAAGGACAGGGGGGATCAATGAGCAGTTCTTC.

This clone appeared once. The chain carries TRBV25-1 and TRBJ2-7; perhaps TRBD2 as D (6 bases). CDR1 is MGHDK, CDR2 SYGVNS, per germline. CDR3 length: 16 residues. The germline V and J ends were trimmed by 6 bases and 0 bases, with 18 bases remaining between them. The CDR3 DNA is TGTGCCAGCAGCTATGCCGGGACTTCTAGCTCCTACGAGCAGTACTTC. Amino acid sequence: CASSYAGTSSSYEQYF.

The chain links TRBV23-1 to TRBJ1-2; D remains ambiguous. TRBV23-1 has ORF status, its function being uncertain. The CDR3 is 13 amino acids. Trimming cost V 4 bases and J 0 bases, with 6 bases left between them. The CDR3 DNA reads TGCGCCAGCAGTCCTTCGGCTAACTATGGCTACACCTTC. This codes for CASSPSANYGYTF.

This chain links TRBV27 with TRBJ1-5; D perhaps matches TRBD1 (6 bases). The CDR3 covers 14 residues. CDR1 and CDR2 from the germline V gene are MNHEY and SMNVEV (reference sequence). Trimming pared 6 bases from V and 5 bases from J, leaving 14 bases between. The CDR3 nucleotides read TGTGCCAGCAGGGAACAGGGCTCGGATCAGCCCCAGCATTTT. Amino acids: CASREQGSDQPQHF.

This chain connects TRBV11-2 to TRBJ1-1; D is undetermined. V was shortened by 2 bases and J by 4 bases, with 8 bases between the two germline ends. The CDR3 is made up of 13 amino acids. Germline V gives CDR1 SGHAT, CDR2 FQNNGV. CDR3: CASSLLATTEAFF. In nucleotides, the CDR3 is TGTGCCAGCAGCTTACTAGCCACCACTGAAGCTTTCTTT.

The chain employs TRBV19 and TRBJ1-1; D possibly corresponds to TRBD1 (6 bases). V lost 6 bases and J 0 bases, leaving 20 bases between the germline ends. Germline CDR1 LNHDA, CDR2 SQIVND (reference sequence). The CDR3 is made up of 17 amino acids. This CDR3 reads CASRTGHILYMNTEAFF. Written as DNA, the CDR3 is TGTGCCAGTAGGACGGGACATATCCTTTACATGAACACTGAAGCTTTCTTT.

The CDR3 here is CASSPKDRSNEKLFF. For the CDR3, the DNA is TGTGCCAGCTCACCAAAAGACAGGAGTAATGAAAAACTGTTTTTT. This rearrangement joins TRBV18 to TRBJ1-4; maybe TRBD1 (6 bases). V lost 2 bases to trimming and J lost 4 bases, with 11 bases between them. CDR1 is KGHSH and CDR2 is LQKENI in the germline V gene. The CDR3 totals 15 residues. The variable domain in full, completed from reference TRBV18 and TRBJ1-4, reads NAGVMQNPRHLVRRRGQEARLRCSPMKGHSHVYWYRQLPEEGLKFMVYLQKENIIDESGMPKERFSAEFPKEGPSILRIQQVVRGDSAAYFCASSPKDRSNEKLFFGSGTQLSVL.

The V and J genes are TRBV30 and TRBJ2-7; 8 nucleotides align to TRBD1. The CDR3 covers 16 residues. V lost 0 bases, J lost 1 base, and 8 bases stayed unmatched. Germline V gene lookup returns CDR1 GTSNPN and CDR2 SVGIG (reference sequence). The CDR3, as DNA: TGTGCCTGGAGTGTACAGGGCAGGGGGCCATCCTACGAGCAGTACTTC. It specifies CAWSVQGRGPSYEQYF.

A word on this clone: At the DNA level, this CDR3 is encoded by other sequences in the same sample as well. The genes are TRBV27 and TRBJ1-1; 8 nucleotides match TRBD1. V lost 6 bases, J lost 4 bases, and 4 bases stayed unmatched. Germline assignment: CDR1 MNHEY and CDR2 SMNVEV (reference sequence). The CDR3 has 13 amino acids. CDR3 loop: CASRLTGGTEAFF. CDR3 in DNA: TGTGCCAGCAGGTTAACAGGGGGCACTGAAGCTTTCTTT.

The CDR3 loop is CASSSRTGGGQPQHF. CDR3 sequence (DNA): TGTGCCAGCAGCTCCCGGACAGGGGGAGGGCAGCCCCAGCATTTT. The rearrangement uses TRBV3-1 (or the pseudogene TRBV3-2) and TRBJ1-5, with TRBD1 matching 10 bases. The V and J ends lost 5 bases and 7 bases, in that order; junction bases with no gene match: 8. Germline V lookup: CDR1 LGHDT, CDR2 YNNKEL (reference sequence). The CDR3 is 15 amino acids.

Details on this clone: Within the sample, other DNA sequences also encode this same CDR3. The rearrangement uses TRBV4-2 and TRBJ1-4; D is perhaps TRBD1 (5 bases). The CDR3 spans 15 residues. Trimming took 1 base from V and 2 from J, leaving 8 bases between them. CDR1 and CDR2 from the germline V gene are LGHNA and YNFKEQ. CDR3 nucleotide sequence: TGTGCCAGCAGCCAAGGGGGGGGGACTAATGAAAAACTGTTTTTT. Its translation is CASSQGGGTNEKLFF.

In the case of this clone: The sample has other DNA sequences that encode this CDR3 too. The chain links TRBV20-1 to TRBJ2-7; D unclear. Germline CDR1 is DFQATT and CDR2 is SNEGSKA (reference sequence). V was clipped by 6 bases and J by 1 base, with 7 bases between them. This CDR3 contains 11 residues. Written as DNA, the CDR3 is TGCAGTGCCTCCCAGTCCTACGAGCAGTACTTC. Residues: CSASQSYEQYF.

This chain connects TRBV2 to TRBJ2-1; TRBD2 agrees at 7 bases. This CDR3 has 13 residues. Germline V gene sequence: CDR1 SNHLY, CDR2 FYNNEI. The V and J ends lost 6 bases and 4 bases, in that order; junction bases with no gene match: 3. Here the CDR3 reads CASRGGSYNEQFF. CDR3 nucleotide sequence: TGTGCCAGCAGGGGGGGGTCTTACAATGAGCAGTTCTTC.

This chain uses TRBV27 with TRBJ2-2, with a tentative D call TRBD2 (6 bases). This CDR3 has 20 residues. Deletions cut 2 bases from V and 1 base from J, with 23 bases between. Looked up from germline, CDR1 is MNHEY and CDR2 is SMNVEV (reference sequence). CDR3 DNA: TGTGCCAGCAGTTTAGCCCCCCTGAGGCGTGGTAGCGGGAACACCGGGGAGCTGTTTTTT. As protein: CASSLAPLRRGSGNTGELFF.